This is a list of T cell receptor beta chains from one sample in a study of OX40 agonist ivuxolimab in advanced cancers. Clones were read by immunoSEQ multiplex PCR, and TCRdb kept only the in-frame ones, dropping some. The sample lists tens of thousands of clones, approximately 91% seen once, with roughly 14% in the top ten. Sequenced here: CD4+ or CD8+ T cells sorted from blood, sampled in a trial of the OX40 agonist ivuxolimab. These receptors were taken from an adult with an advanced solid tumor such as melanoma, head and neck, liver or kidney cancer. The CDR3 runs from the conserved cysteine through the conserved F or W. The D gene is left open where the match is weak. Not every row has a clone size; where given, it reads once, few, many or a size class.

CDR3 DNA: TGTGCCAGCAGCTTAGCGGGCCCCGACCAGCCCCAGCATTTT
CDR3 protein: CASSLAGPDQPQHF
J gene: TRBJ1-5
D gene: .
clone size: .
V gene: TRBV7-2

CDR3 DNA: TGTGCCAGCAGCTTCGCAGGGGCGAACACTGAAGCTTTCTTT
CDR3 protein: CASSFAGANTEAFF
J gene: TRBJ1-1
D gene: .
clone size: .
V gene: TRBV11-3

CDR3 DNA: TGCGCCAGCAGCCAAACCCCATTACCGAACTATGGCTACACCTTC
CDR3 protein: CASSQTPLPNYGYTF
J gene: TRBJ1-2
D gene: .
clone size: once
V gene: TRBV4-1

CDR3 DNA: TGTGCCAGCAGTTTAGCTAGCGGCTACGAGCAGTACTTC
CDR3 protein: CASSLASGYEQYF
J gene: TRBJ2-7
D gene: TRBD2
clone size: .
V gene: TRBV27

CDR3 DNA: TGTGCCAGCAGCTTAGAGGGCCCATACAATGAGCAGTTCTTC
CDR3 protein: CASSLEGPYNEQFF
J gene: TRBJ2-1
D gene: .
clone size: .
V gene: TRBV7-9

CDR3 DNA: TGTGCCAGCAGCGAACAGTTCGCTGCCGACGCCGGGGAGCTGTTTTTT
CDR3 protein: CASSEQFAADAGELFF
J gene: TRBJ2-2
D gene: .
clone size: .
V gene: TRBV5-4

CDR3 DNA: TGTGCCAGCAGCCCCAGTAGCCCTTCCGGGACCCACTACGAGCAGTACTTC
CDR3 protein: CASSPSSPSGTHYEQYF
J gene: TRBJ2-7
D gene: .
clone size: once
V gene: TRBV21-1

CDR3 DNA: TGTGCCAGCAGCCCTTCGGGGGAGACCAGCGAAAAACTGTTTTTT
CDR3 protein: CASSPSGETSEKLFF
J gene: TRBJ1-4
D gene: .
clone size: .
V gene: TRBV11-2

CDR3 DNA: TGTGCCAGCAGCGCCGTAGGACTAGCGGGAGGTATCAATGAGCAGTTCTTC
CDR3 protein: CASSAVGLAGGINEQFF
J gene: TRBJ2-1
D gene: TRBD2
clone size: .
V gene: TRBV14

CDR3 DNA: TGTGCCTGGAACGCCGGACTAGCCCACCGCAATGAGCAGTTCTTC
CDR3 protein: CAWNAGLAHRNEQFF
J gene: TRBJ2-1
D gene: TRBD2
clone size: .
V gene: TRBV30

CDR3 DNA: TGCGCCAGCAGCCAAGTAGGGCGGGAGAAGGTCGGGGAGCTGTTTTTT
CDR3 protein: CASSQVGREKVGELFF
J gene: TRBJ2-2
D gene: TRBD2
clone size: once
V gene: TRBV4-3

CDR3 DNA: TGTGCCAGCAGTCCTGGTCCAACAGGCACAGATACGCAGTATTTT
CDR3 protein: CASSPGPTGTDTQYF
J gene: TRBJ2-3
D gene: .
clone size: .
V gene: TRBV6-6

CDR3 DNA: TGTGCCAGCTCCCGGACAGGGGAGAACGAAAAACTGTTTTTT
CDR3 protein: CASSRTGENEKLFF
J gene: TRBJ1-4
D gene: TRBD1
clone size: .
V gene: TRBV18

CDR3 DNA: TGTGCCAGCAGCTTAGTACCGGTGGGTGGCTACACCTTC
CDR3 protein: CASSLVPVGGYTF
J gene: TRBJ1-2
D gene: .
clone size: .
V gene: TRBV11-2

CDR3 DNA: TGCGCCAGCAGCCAAAGAGCGACAGGGCTGTCTGGAAACACCATATATTTT
CDR3 protein: CASSQRATGLSGNTIYF
J gene: TRBJ1-3
D gene: TRBD1
clone size: .
V gene: TRBV4-3

CDR3 DNA: TGTGCCAGCAGTTGGCCCGGGGCCAACGAGCAGTACTTC
CDR3 protein: CASSWPGANEQYF
J gene: TRBJ2-7
D gene: .
clone size: .
V gene: TRBV6-6

CDR3 DNA: TGTGCCAGCAGTCTGACTCGGGACACCGGCTACACCTTC
CDR3 protein: CASSLTRDTGYTF
J gene: TRBJ1-2
D gene: .
clone size: .
V gene: TRBV28

CDR3 DNA: TGTGCCAGCAGCCCCCAAATAGGGTTCGCGAACACCGGGGAGCTGTTTTTT
CDR3 protein: CASSPQIGFANTGELFF
J gene: TRBJ2-2
D gene: .
clone size: .
V gene: TRBV28

CDR3 DNA: TGTGCCAGCAGCCCCCCCGGGACTAGGAGCGCCCAGTACTTC
CDR3 protein: CASSPPGTRSAQYF
J gene: TRBJ2-5
D gene: TRBD2
clone size: .
V gene: TRBV13

CDR3 DNA: TGCGCCAGCAGCCAAGACAGGATCGGAAACACCATATATTTT
CDR3 protein: CASSQDRIGNTIYF
J gene: TRBJ1-3
D gene: .
clone size: .
V gene: TRBV4-3

CDR3 DNA: TGTGCCAGTAGTAAGGCTACGGTGAGCTCCTACGAGCAGTACTTC
CDR3 protein: CASSKATVSSYEQYF
J gene: TRBJ2-7
D gene: .
clone size: .
V gene: TRBV19

CDR3 DNA: TGTGCCAGCAGCTTGGGTGCCCAGGGGAACACTGAAGCTTTCTTT
CDR3 protein: CASSLGAQGNTEAFF
J gene: TRBJ1-1
D gene: .
clone size: .
V gene: TRBV5-6

CDR3 DNA: TGTGCCAGCAGTACCCTAGCGGGAGGGCCTACAGATACGCAGTATTTT
CDR3 protein: CASSTLAGGPTDTQYF
J gene: TRBJ2-3
D gene: TRBD2
clone size: once
V gene: TRBV28

CDR3 DNA: TGTGCCAGCAGTTTAGAAATCAGGGGCGCGTACACTGAAGCTTTCTTT
CDR3 protein: CASSLEIRGAYTEAFF
J gene: TRBJ1-1
D gene: .
clone size: .
V gene: TRBV28

CDR3 DNA: TGCGCCAGCAGCCAAGGGACAGGGGGGTACTACGAGCAGTACTTC
CDR3 protein: CASSQGTGGYYEQYF
J gene: TRBJ2-7
D gene: TRBD1
clone size: .
V gene: TRBV4-3

CDR3 DNA: TGTGCCAGCAGCTTACATGCGGGTGAGCAGTTCTTC
CDR3 protein: CASSLHAGEQFF
J gene: TRBJ2-1
D gene: .
clone size: .
V gene: TRBV7-2

CDR3 DNA: TGTGCCAGCAGTTATACTAGCTCCTACGAGCAGTACTTC
CDR3 protein: CASSYTSSYEQYF
J gene: TRBJ2-7
D gene: .
clone size: .
V gene: TRBV27

CDR3 DNA: TGCGCCAGCAGCCAAGACGGGTCTAGCTCCTTTACAGGGGGTTCCTACAATGAGCAGTTCTTC
CDR3 protein: CASSQDGSSSFTGGSYNEQFF
J gene: TRBJ2-1
D gene: TRBD1
clone size: once
V gene: TRBV4-3

CDR3 DNA: TGTGCCAGCAGTTTACACGAGCAGTACTTC
CDR3 protein: CASSLHEQYF
J gene: TRBJ2-7
D gene: .
clone size: .
V gene: TRBV28

CDR3 DNA: TGCGCCAGCAGCCAAGACGGGACGGGAGGGCCATACAATGAGCAGTTCTTC
CDR3 protein: CASSQDGTGGPYNEQFF
J gene: TRBJ2-1
D gene: TRBD2
clone size: .
V gene: TRBV4-3

CDR3 DNA: TGTGCCAGTAGCACGATCCAGGGGGCTGGGGCCAACGTCCTGACTTTC
CDR3 protein: CASSTIQGAGANVLTF
J gene: TRBJ2-6
D gene: TRBD1
clone size: .
V gene: TRBV19

CDR3 DNA: TGTGCCAGCAGCCAAGGGGGGGCGGAGACCCAGTACTTC
CDR3 protein: CASSQGGAETQYF
J gene: TRBJ2-5
D gene: .
clone size: .
V gene: TRBV4-2

CDR3 DNA: TGTGCCAGCAGCCAGGACAGCCCTACCTACGAGCAGTACTTC
CDR3 protein: CASSQDSPTYEQYF
J gene: TRBJ2-7
D gene: .
clone size: .
V gene: TRBV4-2

CDR3 DNA: TGTGCCAGTACCCCGGGACAAAATAATTCACCCCTCCACTTT
CDR3 protein: CASTPGQNNSPLHF
J gene: TRBJ1-6
D gene: .
clone size: .
V gene: TRBV27

CDR3 DNA: TGTGCCAGCAGTCATAGGGGTTTTACTGAAGCTTTCTTT
CDR3 protein: CASSHRGFTEAFF
J gene: TRBJ1-1
D gene: .
clone size: .
V gene: TRBV28

CDR3 DNA: TGTGCCAGCAGTTTATCCCCAGGGGAGGTGGAGACCCAGTACTTC
CDR3 protein: CASSLSPGEVETQYF
J gene: TRBJ2-5
D gene: .
clone size: once
V gene: TRBV27

CDR3 DNA: TGTGCCAGCAGCACCGTGGGAGAGACCCAGTACTTC
CDR3 protein: CASSTVGETQYF
J gene: TRBJ2-5
D gene: .
clone size: .
V gene: TRBV7-9

CDR3 DNA: TGTGCCAGCAGCTTAGACCCGGGTAACGACGAGCAGTACTTC
CDR3 protein: CASSLDPGNDEQYF
J gene: TRBJ2-7
D gene: .
clone size: .
V gene: TRBV11-2

CDR3 DNA: TGTGCCAGCAGCCCAGGGTACTCCTACGAGCAGTACTTC
CDR3 protein: CASSPGYSYEQYF
J gene: TRBJ2-7
D gene: .
clone size: .
V gene: TRBV7-2

CDR3 DNA: TGCGCCAGCAGCTTGGAACCCCTCTACGAGCAGTACTTC
CDR3 protein: CASSLEPLYEQYF
J gene: TRBJ2-7
D gene: .
clone size: once
V gene: TRBV5-1

CDR3 DNA: TGCGCCAGCAGCCAAGCCAGCATTAGCGGGCATAGCACAGATACGCAGTATTTT
CDR3 protein: CASSQASISGHSTDTQYF
J gene: TRBJ2-3
D gene: TRBD2
clone size: .
V gene: TRBV4-3

CDR3 DNA: TGTGCCAGCAGGGGACAGGGGGGCTACAATGAGCAGTTCTTC
CDR3 protein: CASRGQGGYNEQFF
J gene: TRBJ2-1
D gene: TRBD1
clone size: .
V gene: TRBV28

CDR3 DNA: TGCGCCAGCAGCCAAGACGGCGCGGGAACCTACGAGCAGTACTTC
CDR3 protein: CASSQDGAGTYEQYF
J gene: TRBJ2-7
D gene: .
clone size: .
V gene: TRBV4-1

CDR3 DNA: TGTGCCAGCAGCTTTGGGGGGTTCGGCTACGAGCAGTACTTC
CDR3 protein: CASSFGGFGYEQYF
J gene: TRBJ2-7
D gene: .
clone size: few
V gene: TRBV7-9

CDR3 DNA: TGTGCCAGCGGACAGGCGAGACTGAGTGAGCAGTTCTTC
CDR3 protein: CASGQARLSEQFF
J gene: TRBJ2-1
D gene: TRBD1
clone size: .
V gene: TRBV19

CDR3 DNA: TGTGCCAGCAGCTTCCCGGGACACGAGAACACCGGGGAGCTGTTTTTT
CDR3 protein: CASSFPGHENTGELFF
J gene: TRBJ2-2
D gene: .
clone size: .
V gene: TRBV7-9

CDR3 DNA: TGTGCCAGCAGCGTAGGGGACAGGGGATACGAGCAGTACTTC
CDR3 protein: CASSVGDRGYEQYF
J gene: TRBJ2-7
D gene: TRBD1
clone size: .
V gene: TRBV9